The clone carrying this T cell receptor (beta chain) came up once. Its antigen is still unknown. With V trimmed by 2 bases and J by 2 bases, 6 bases remained unmatched. The CDR3 spans 17 residues. CDR1 is MGHRA and CDR2 is YSYEKL in the germline V gene. This record comes from a study of CD8 T cells in ankylosing spondylitis. The TCR beta libraries were generated through quantitative 5'-RACE incorporating molecular barcodes. TCRdb ran MiXCR on the 5' RACE reads and lists one entry per CDR3 protein. Among approximately 500,000 distinct CDR3 sequences listed, roughly 13% were seen once. Study outcomes and limitations: Several of the motif variants were reported before in synovial fluid and blood from reactive arthritis. The study identified a TCR beta motif of under ten highly homologous variants that appeared characteristic of ankylosing spondylitis blood. Researchers reportedly found disease-linked clones significantly enriched in matched ankylosing spondylitis synovial fluid. Relatively scarce in peripheral blood, disease-linked clones were CD8+.

The receptor's source is a male donor with ankylosing spondylitis. The source material was blood, either unsorted or a sorted T cell fraction (not recorded which). The chain couples TRBV4-1 to TRBJ2-6, with 7 bases aligning to TRBD2. The CDR3 here is CASSQNPGGAGANVLTF. As DNA, the CDR3 is TGCGCCAGCAGCCAAAACCCTGGGGGGGCTGGGGCCAACGTCCTGACTTTC.